This T cell receptor (beta chain) was documented in a study of cytomegalovirus exposure and HLA in healthy donors (dated by TCRdb to the late 2010s). The study in broad terms: An earlier analysis of 550 to 700 of the donors reported more than 250 Gb of sequence data and 117 million unique TCR beta sequences from some 180 million T cells. Alongside the repertoire data, information on donor age, sex, ethnicity and CMV serostatus was compiled. Rather than using new phenotypic data, the later analysis identified candidate immune exposures from TCR beta sequences and from how often those sequences occurred across donors. A few DR-DQ haplotypes were treated as single units for association and clustering because of strong linkage in the cohort. Among the roughly 390 genotyped donors, approximately 82% belonged to the genetic ancestry cluster associated with self-reported Caucasian donors. On average, roughly 240,000 unique TCR beta nucleotide sequences were sequenced per donor among a few hundred genotyped donors of the cohort, with roughly 18% of those sequences being non-productive. The study used immunosequencing to profile the T cell repertoires of approximately 640 subjects and linked those repertoires to cytomegalovirus serostatus. In an earlier analysis of roughly 580 of the donors, high-throughput TCR beta sequencing was used to judge whether each TCR beta V gene segment behaved as functional or pseudogenic. Class I and class II HLA loci were covered by the typing at four-digit resolution. An early release that covered roughly 600 HLA-typed donors contained 300 to 350 gigabases of sequencing data and 80 million or so unique TCR sequences. Besides the first cohort of more than 650 subjects, a separate validation cohort made up of 120 or so different subjects was used. To predict cytomegalovirus infection status, the study brought together high-throughput TCR immunosequencing, statistical association of individual TCRs with disease status, and machine learning. Every repertoire in the discovery cohort had been generated on one and the same sequencing platform. In a later genetic analysis, genome-wide SNP genotypes for 398 of the 666 donors were used, and that subset was treated as a discovery cohort. A later analysis re-examined previously published TCR beta repertoires from several hundred donors and added high-resolution HLA genotyping to investigate patterns of TCR occurrence. Typing coverage varied by locus: about 620-640 donors for A, B, C, DRB1 and DQB1; about 520 for DQA1; approximately 610 for DPA1; more than 450 for DPB1. The study was designed to test whether signatures of past pathogen exposure could be identified by cataloging public T cell receptors.

Findings and caveats that apply to the study as a whole: In vitro tests confirmed that three of the cytomegalovirus-associated TCR beta chains recognize cytomegalovirus antigens. In a later analysis, over 15,000 TCR beta sequences were associated with specific HLA alleles at a false discovery rate of 0.05. The sequencing pipeline was judged likely to have produced a cluster of highly shared sequence variants as a technical artifact. V-gene and J-gene trimming of TCR beta chains was associated with a missense DCLRE1C variant in a later genetic analysis, and the association was replicated in an independent cohort. In a later analysis, most CMV-associated TCR beta chains were found to appear HLA-restricted, with HLA associations seemingly driven largely by CMV exposure. Because counts were too low, approximately 18 rarely observed V segments, including chromosome 9 orphons, were excluded from the earlier analysis of 500 to 700 of the donors. An earlier analysis of 450 to 750 of the donors showed that most TCR beta V segments appeared in productive rearrangements either about 87% or about 30% of the time, which broadly matched IMGT annotations. Some IMGT-functional V segments, including TRBV6-2 and TRBV6-3, could not be told apart with the 87-base-pair reads, so those segments were excluded. In a later genetic analysis, fewer N-insertions in productive TCRs were reported among donors in an Asian-associated ancestry cluster than the approximately 670-donor mean. The study listed 164 TCR beta chains as associated with cytomegalovirus. When HLA alleles, especially DR and DQ, strongly co-occurred, attributing TCR associations to individual alleles was difficult. Immune exposure information for the cohort was limited to CMV serostatus. The authors suggested that the approach could potentially be extended to other disease states and immunological phenotypes. The cohort was sequenced for TCR beta chains only, and without alpha or paired-chain data the features that could be detected were limited. In a later analysis, TCR association rates were found to vary across HLA loci, with the most associated TCRs seen for DRB1 alleles and the fewest for HLA-C alleles. A further reported finding was that TCR beta sequences accurately predicted the HLA-A and HLA-B alleles for most subjects in the first cohort. Linkage disequilibrium might explain the correlated functional status among segregating V segments, but an unknown experimental factor could not be excluded. The classifier was reported to diagnose cytomegalovirus status with high specificity and sensitivity in both the original cohort and the validation cohort. In a later analysis, HLA-associated TCR beta chains were found to be more clonally expanded and to have lower generation probabilities than equally common non-associated chains. Several of the top co-occurrence clusters appeared to be linked to parvovirus B19, influenza, CMV and Epstein-Barr virus, according to a later analysis. Most TCR sequences were seen in very few donors, while some public TCRs were found in many individuals. The presence/absence analyses assumed that sequencing depth was roughly uniform across donors, and that assumption may not be true. Because HLA typing was missing for some donors at each locus, association tests included only the typed subset.

As concerns this clone: The clone's antigen remains unknown. No per-base quality is available; no much larger clone lies one base away.

Library prep was done by the immunoSEQ multiplex PCR assay. For the multiplex PCR, a mixture combining 60 forward primers for TCR Vbeta segments and 13 reverse primers for TCR Jbeta segments was used. The CDR3 region of rearranged TCR beta genes was amplified from genomic DNA by a multiplex PCR assay. Amplified TCR beta libraries were sequenced as 87-base-pair reads on the Illumina HiSeq System. Under the source paper's analysis protocol: A later analysis tallied tens of millions of unique TCR beta chains across the 666 repertoires, and approximately 11 million of those chains were shared by two or more donors. To remove PCR and sequencing errors, raw reads were error-corrected and collapsed into unique sequences using a nearest-neighbor algorithm that merged closely related sequences. Alignment of CDR3 sequences to IMGT reference sequences was used to assign V, D and J gene segments. For a sequence to be retained, a match of at least six nucleotides was required to both a V gene segment and a J gene segment. Rearrangements were classified as productive when the CDR3 lacked stop codons and remained in frame with V and J, and all other rearrangements were classified as non-productive. Following IMGT convention, CDR3 was defined as the stretch from the second conserved V-encoded cysteine up to the conserved J-encoded phenylalanine. In an earlier analysis of around 540 of the donors, sequences lacking an unambiguous match to a single V gene segment were excluded. An earlier analysis of fewer than 650 of the donors classified V segments as functional when productive rearrangements were above 56.7% and as segregating when the standard deviation between donors was above 5%. A statistical classification framework was built to diagnose cytomegalovirus status from the catalog of TCR beta chain sequences. V and J gene assignment, in a later analysis, came from comparing TCR nucleotide sequences with IMGT/GENE-DB human TR gene sequences. The TCRdist pipeline was used in a later analysis to assign CDR3 sequences and most-parsimonious VDJ recombination scenarios. A later analysis defined each TCR beta chain by its CDR3 amino acid sequence plus V-gene family, and excluded reads lacking a unique V-gene family. A later analysis removed 592 highly shared, low-generation-probability nucleotide sequences to deal with suspected cross-contamination and a sequencing artifact. In a later analysis, a clonal expansion index was calculated for each public chain from normalized within-repertoire ranks of inferred template counts. Generation probabilities in a later analysis came from a VDJ recombination model fitted to out-of-frame rearrangements, and those results were checked against IGoR. A later analysis scored TCR-TCR, TCR-HLA and TCR-CMV co-occurrence with hypergeometric tests, applying a repertoire-size bias correction to TCR pairs. To estimate false discovery rates, a later analysis permuted the HLA or CMV assignments 20 times. In a later analysis, co-occurring TCRs were grouped with DBSCAN, and TCRdist sequence similarity was added when clustering was performed within HLA-allele-positive subsets. For co-occurrence clustering, repertoires with fewer than 30,000 or more than 120,000 public chains were excluded, along with a handful of repertoires with anomalous nucleotide sharing. TCRdb took this table from immuneACCESS and kept in-frame rearrangements with V and J called. Such tables lack part of the clones; where checked against another copy, unresolved V genes explain under half of the gap, and the rest is unexplained. That table furnishes V, J and clone size, whereas the DNA furnished D and trimming. Present in this sample are 170,000 or so clones, approximately 81% of which were seen just once. The ten largest clones capture 0.38% of the sample.

In total, just over 650 healthy bone marrow donors made up the cohort. At the time of sampling, every cohort member was nominally healthy, though immune exposures that went unrecorded were likely present. The donor was CMV seronegative and was included in the group of several hundred seronegative cohort members. Each donor provided a peripheral blood sample, and peripheral blood mononuclear cells were used for TCR beta sequencing. The Qiagen DNeasy Blood Extraction Kit was used to extract genomic DNA from the blood cell samples. V loses 2 bases at its end and J loses 4 bases; junction bases beyond the gene matches: 5. There are 16 amino acids in the CDR3, from cysteine to phenylalanine inclusive. CDR3 DNA only is kept here, 48 bases in frame from base 1. CDR1 is given as SGHAT and CDR2 as FQNNGV, both from the germline V gene.

The sample consisted of PBMCs. This chain is built from TRBV11-2 and TRBJ1-4; the central 9 bases match TRBD1. The sequence was collected from a boy between 2 and 15 years old in good health and CMV-seronegative. CDR3 sequence: CASSLSGQGGNEKLFF. Here is the DNA: TGTGCCAGCAGCTTATCGGGACAGGGTGGTAATGAAAAACTGTTTTTT.